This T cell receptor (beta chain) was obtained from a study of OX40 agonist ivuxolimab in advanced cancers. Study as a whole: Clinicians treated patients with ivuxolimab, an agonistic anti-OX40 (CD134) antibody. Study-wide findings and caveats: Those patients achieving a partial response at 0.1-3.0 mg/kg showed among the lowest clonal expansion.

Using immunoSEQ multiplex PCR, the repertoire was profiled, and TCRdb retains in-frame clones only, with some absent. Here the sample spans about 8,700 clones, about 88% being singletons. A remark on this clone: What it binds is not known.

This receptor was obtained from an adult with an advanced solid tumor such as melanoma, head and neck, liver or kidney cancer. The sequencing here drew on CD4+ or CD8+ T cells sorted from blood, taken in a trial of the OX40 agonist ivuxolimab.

CDR3 sequence reads: CASRTSGQGSYEQYF. In DNA form, the CDR3 reads TGTGCCAGCAGAACCTCGGGACAGGGATCCTACGAGCAGTACTTC. The chain couples TRBV7-9 to TRBJ2-7; 9 nucleotides agree with TRBD1. The CDR3 has 15 amino acids. With V trimmed by 6 bases and J by 1 base, 7 bases remained unmatched. CDR1 SEHNR and CDR2 FQNEAQ come from the germline V gene (reference sequence).